The 13 T cell receptor beta chains given below trace back to one sample, sequenced in a study of cytomegalovirus exposure and HLA in healthy donors. PCR was performed using 60 Vbeta and 13 Jbeta primers. Using immunoSEQ multiplex PCR, the repertoire was profiled, and TCRdb retains in-frame clones only, with some absent. Of around 130,000 clones in the sample, 80% are singletons; the top ten hold roughly 2.4%. Source material: PBMCs. These TCRs come from a young man in good health and CMV-seronegative.

The chain is built from TRBV27 and TRBJ2-1, with 8 nucleotides matching TRBD2. The V gene end was trimmed by 3 bases and the J gene end by 4 bases; junction bases not matched to a gene: 5. This CDR3 contains 15 residues. The germline gives CDR1 MNHEY, CDR2 SMNVEV (reference sequence). The CDR3 reads CASSLGSGGYNEQFF. In nucleotides, the CDR3 is TGTGCCAGCAGTTTGGGGAGCGGGGGTTACAATGAGCAGTTCTTC.

The chain recombines TRBV7-9 with TRBJ2-7, with 8 bases aligning to TRBD1. CDR1 SEHNR and CDR2 FQNEAQ come from the germline V gene (reference sequence). J gave up 2 bases and V 1 base, and 1 base lay outside the gene matches. This CDR3 is 14 amino acids long. CDR3 residues: CASSLGDRTYEQYF. The CDR3 DNA sequence: TGTGCCAGCAGCTTAGGGGACAGGACCTACGAGCAGTACTTC.

The V and J genes are TRBV19 and TRBJ2-5; weak D call: TRBD1 (5 bases). Germline V lookup: CDR1 LNHDA, CDR2 SQIVND (reference sequence). Trimming shortened V by 3 bases and J by 1 base, and 9 bases separated the two germline ends. This CDR3 has 14 residues. DNA of the CDR3: TGTGCCAGTAGTATGGGGCAGTTCCAAGAGACCCAGTACTTC. Protein: CASSMGQFQETQYF.

This sequence joins TRBV19 and TRBJ1-2; 9 bases are a match to TRBD1. CDR3 length: 14 amino acids. V lost 7 bases and J lost 3; bases outside the gene matches: 6. Germline-derived CDR1 and CDR2 are LNHDA and SQIVND (reference sequence). CDR3 DNA sequence: TGTGCCAGTACCCTGGGACAGGGAGACTATGGCTACACCTTC. It yields the protein CASTLGQGDYGYTF.

The V call is TRBV18, the J call TRBJ2-1, with a tentative D call TRBD2 (6 bases). Germline-derived CDR1 and CDR2 are KGHSH and LQKENI. V was shortened by 3 bases and J by 5 bases, with 14 bases between the two germline ends. There are 15 residues in the CDR3. The DNA for the CDR3 is TGTGCCAGCTCACCTCCCGGGACTCCAAACAATGAGCAGTTCTTC. This translates into CASSPPGTPNNEQFF.

This rearrangement joins TRBV4-1 to TRBJ2-1; 9 nucleotides agree with TRBD2. CDR3 length: 17 amino acids. The trim removed 3 bases at V and 3 bases at J, leaving 9 bases unmatched. Per germline, CDR1 MGHRA and CDR2 YSYEKL. CDR3 region: CASSQEVPTSGYNEQFF. The DNA for the CDR3 is TGCGCCAGCAGCCAGGAGGTCCCGACTAGCGGCTACAATGAGCAGTTCTTC.

This clone was seen a single time. The chain joins TRBV28 to TRBJ2-7; D perhaps matches TRBD2 (5 bases). Germline V CDR1 and CDR2: MDHEN, SYDVKM. The CDR3 is made up of 15 amino acids. V was cut by 6 bases and J by 0 bases, with 15 bases left in between. The CDR3 spells CASRGKNAGSYEQYF. CDR3 DNA: TGTGCCAGCAGAGGGAAAAATGCGGGCTCCTACGAGCAGTACTTC.

This CDR3 is CASTPGGEYNEQFF. CDR3 bases: TGTGCCAGTACCCCGGGCGGGGAGTACAATGAGCAGTTCTTC. V is TRBV19 and J is TRBJ2-1; a possible D gene is TRBD2 (6 bases). CDR3 length: 14 residues. V was shortened by 7 bases and J by 4 bases, with 14 bases between the two germline ends. The germline V gene has CDR1 LNHDA and CDR2 SQIVND (reference sequence).

This clone was seen a few times. The J gene is TRBJ2-1, the V gene TRBV4-1, with 11 bases that match TRBD2. This CDR3 has 16 residues. V dropped 0 bases and J dropped 9; count of bases not matched to a gene: 7. Germline loops: CDR1 MGHRA, CDR2 YSYEKL. The CDR3 DNA is TGCGCCAGCAGCCAAGATGGATTAGCGGGAGGGCGTGAGCAGTTCTTC. It translates to CASSQDGLAGGREQFF.

The V call is TRBV9, the J call TRBJ2-7, with 9 bases identical to TRBD2. V shed 0 bases and J 5 bases; nucleotides not matched to a gene: 3. The CDR3 spans 14 residues. Germline CDR1 and CDR2: SGDLS and YYNGEE. The CDR3 DNA follows: TGTGCCAGCAGCGTAGATCTAGCGGGGAACGAGCAGTACTTC. This gives the protein CASSVDLAGNEQYF.

As concerns this clone: The sample carries other DNA sequences with the same CDR3. The chain couples TRBV29-1 to TRBJ2-3, with 8 nucleotides matching TRBD1. Germline CDR1 reads SQVTM; CDR2 reads ANQGSEA. J lost 1 base, V lost 4 bases, and 4 bases had no gene match. This CDR3 has 14 amino acids. The DNA of the CDR3 is TGCAGCGTTGGGACAGGGTCGCGCACAGATACGCAGTATTTT. Its protein is CSVGTGSRTDTQYF.

This chain links TRBV7-3 with TRBJ2-3; 7 bases map to TRBD2. Germline V gene lookup returns CDR1 SGHTA and CDR2 FQGTGA. The V gene end was trimmed by 5 bases and the J gene end by 2 bases; junction bases not matched to a gene: 7. This CDR3 comprises 15 residues. The CDR3 here is CASSIWGRATDTQYF. The CDR3 region has the DNA TGTGCCAGCAGCATCTGGGGGAGGGCCACAGATACGCAGTATTTT. The entire variable domain, with the rest obtained from reference TRBV7-3 and TRBJ2-3, is as follows: GAGVSQTPSNKVTEKGKYVELRCDPISGHTALYWYRQSLGQGPEFLIYFQGTGAADDSGLPNDRFFAVRPEGSVSTLKIQRTERGDSAVYLCASSIWGRATDTQYFGPGTRLTVL.

The V call is TRBV7-9, the J call TRBJ2-1; 9 bases match TRBD1. The CDR3 runs 14 residues. The trim removed 5 bases at V and 7 bases at J, leaving 6 bases unmatched. Germline-derived CDR1 and CDR2 are SEHNR and FQNEAQ (reference sequence). CDR3 coding DNA: TGTGCCAGCAGCAAAGCCGGGACAGGGAATGAGCAGTTCTTC. Its translation: CASSKAGTGNEQFF.